A single T cell receptor beta chain is shown here with its context. What it binds is unknown. TCRdb keeps only in-frame clones here, not all; method: immunoSEQ multiplex PCR. The sample includes some 90,000 clones, more than 75% seen only once; the top ten take roughly 20%. The data are from a study of identifying expanded T cells in peripheral blood. Whole-study results and caveats: Clone count variance between roughly two-week samples rose with total template count. Over two and four weeks, about 15 and 19 clones changed, versus around 1.3 between replicates.

Healthy donors had no documented immune events, such as infections, while sampled. The ends were cut back, 2 bases at V and 5 bases at J, with 15 bases in the middle. The CDR3 sequence is 16 residues long. CDR1 is SGHTA and CDR2 is FQGNSA in the germline V gene. The sequence came from a person aged 18 to 70 in good health. Sequencing was done on a sample of blood. The chain combines TRBV7-2 with TRBJ2-2; D is unresolved. In DNA, the CDR3 is TGTGCCAGCAGCTTATATCCCCCAGGAATGACCGGGGAGCTGTTTTTT. Protein: CASSLYPPGMTGELFF.